This T cell receptor (beta chain) was observed in a study of blood T cell repertoires in COVID-19 (dated by TCRdb to the early 2020s). Regarding the complete study: Samples covering the acute and convalescent phases of COVID-19 were provided by collaborators in the United States, Italy and Spain. The material from the prospective study consisted of cDNA or gDNA derived from T cells, B-cell-depleted T cells, or PBMCs. The dataset comprised deeply sampled blood TCRbeta repertoires from subjects exposed to, actively infected with, or recovered from COVID-19. The repertoires were made available in a free public database intended to serve as a resource for research on the immune response to SARS-CoV-2. The samples were drawn from two sources: the first 160 participants of the ongoing ImmuneRACE study, and 950 to 1,500 subjects contributed by 6 global collaborators. A de-identified subject ID, COVID-19 status, age in years and sex were almost always included in the sample metadata. Where available, HLA class I and class II types were obtained from metadata supplied by the sample provider rather than from assay-based typing. Study-wide findings and limitations: Clinical and demographic metadata were provided uncurated, with the amount varying by source and participant.

The CDR3 contains 14 residues, cysteine and phenylalanine counted. Just CDR3 DNA is preserved here, 42 bases in frame from base 1. As encoded in the germline V gene (reference sequence), CDR1 is MNHEY while CDR2 is SMNVEV. The V and J ends are trimmed by 5 bases and 1 base, leaving 12 bases between them. TCRbeta CDR3 regions were amplified from genomic DNA using the immunoSEQ Assay, a bias-controlled multiplex PCR. The authors' analysis ran thus. The number of nucleated cells in each sample was estimated by amplification of reference gene primers within the assay. To quantify the absolute abundance of each unique TCRbeta CDR3 rearrangement, sequence reads were collapsed and filtered. For each sample, productive Simpson clonality was calculated as the square root of Simpson's diversity index across productive rearrangements. In TCRdb, the immuneACCESS table is reduced to in-frame sequences with V and J assigned. These tables do not hold every clone; where another copy was compared, an unresolved V gene accounts for under half, and the others remain unexplained. The V and J calls and clone size were taken over from that table, and D and trimming were inferred from the DNA. The sample has approximately 240,000 clones on record, approximately 83% of them singletons. The leading ten clones occupy more than 5.5% of the sample.

The collaborating institutions used their own protocols to collect whole blood in K2EDTA tubes. Collaborator samples were shipped for TCRbeta analysis as frozen whole blood, isolated PBMCs, or DNA extracted from either sample type. To note about this clone: Its antigen remains undetermined. No base quality information exists; no much larger clone differs at one position.

The receptor was isolated from a human donor in a cohort sampled during active COVID-19. The rearranged chain carries TRBV27 and TRBJ2-7; TRBD2 could be the D gene, as 5 bases match. Sequencing was performed on peripheral blood. At the DNA level, the sequence is TGTGCCAGCAGTGCTCCTGGCGGGTCCTACGAGCAGTACTTC. This codes for CASSAPGGSYEQYF.